Each of the 9 T cell receptor beta chains below was sequenced from the same sample in a study of molecular identifiers for immune sequencing clone quantification. One entry per CDR3 protein results from TCRdb running MiXCR on the PCR reads. Of around 470,000 distinct CDR3 sequences in the sample, over 20% were seen once. The sequenced sample consisted of naive CD8+ T cells from blood, with Jurkat cell RNA spiked in. Subset reported: FACS-sorted CD8+CD4-CCR7+CD45RA+ naive T cells. The receptors were sampled from a human donor in good health. Some libraries in this study had Jurkat cell RNA spiked in.

This clonotype turned up a few times. The chain couples TRBV13 to TRBJ1-1; D is ambiguous. CDR3 size: 14 residues. Trimming cost V 5 bases and J 2 bases, with 12 bases left between them. From germline, CDR1 is PRHDT and CDR2 FYEKMQ (reference sequence). DNA for the CDR3: TGTGCCAGCAGCCCTCCTGAGGATAACACTGAAGCTTTCTTT. Residues: CASSPPEDNTEAFF.

This clonotype was observed a handful of times. The rearrangement links TRBV20-1 to TRBJ1-5, with D possibly matching TRBD1 (6 bases). Germline V lookup: CDR1 DFQATT, CDR2 SNEGSKA (reference sequence). Trimming left V 3 bases short and J 0 bases short, with 12 bases between. This CDR3 contains 15 residues. The CDR3 sequence: CSARGAEYSNQPQHF. The CDR3 bases are TGCAGTGCTAGGGGGGCAGAGTATAGCAATCAGCCCCAGCATTTT.

This clonotype was counted at least ten times. CDR3 region: CASSSNLLDEQFF. The CDR3 coding sequence is TGTGCCAGCAGCTCCAACTTGTTAGATGAGCAGTTCTTC. The V call is TRBV11-2, the J call TRBJ2-1; D remains unclear. V was trimmed by 4 bases and J by 8 bases, leaving 12 bases between them. CDR1 and CDR2 from the germline V gene are SGHAT and FQNNGV. CDR3 length equals 13 residues.

The gene calls are TRBV7-8 and TRBJ2-7, with D possibly TRBD2 on 6 matching bases. Trimming left V 5 bases short and J 7 bases short, with 15 bases between. Looked up from germline, CDR1 is SGHVS and CDR2 is FQNEAQ. The CDR3 covers 13 residues. The CDR3 loop reads CASSPVYAGEQYF. The CDR3 DNA sequence: TGTGCCAGCAGCCCGGTCTACGCGGGGGAGCAGTACTTC.

On this clonotype itself: Its ends do not fully match the called genes, so a read error is possible. This chain uses TRBV4-3 with TRBJ1-1; D is unresolved. Germline loops: CDR1 LGHNA, CDR2 YSLEER. The CDR3 runs 17 residues. The DNA for the CDR3 is TGCGCCGGCAGCCCCTTGGTCGATACAGCAGATAGCGCTGAAGCTTTCTTT. Amino acid sequence: CAGSPLVDTADSAEAFF.

This clonotype was counted a few times. The genes are TRBV12-3 or TRBV12-4 and TRBJ1-2; D uncertain. The V end lost 1 base, the J end lost 4 bases, and 13 bases lay between the germline ends. This CDR3 is built from 15 residues. The CDR3 protein is CASSLEFRSRYGYTF. In DNA, the CDR3 is TGTGCCAGCAGTTTAGAATTTCGCAGTCGCTATGGCTACACCTTC.

This clonotype was counted at least ten times. The rearrangement uses TRBV5-4 and TRBJ2-3, with unresolved D. Looked up from germline, CDR1 is SGHNT and CDR2 is YYREEE (reference sequence). V lost 5 bases to trimming and J lost 4 bases, with 8 bases between them. CDR3 length equals 12 residues. Here the CDR3 reads CASSGASDTQYF. The CDR3 DNA reads TGTGCCAGCAGTGGAGCCTCAGATACGCAGTATTTT.

The chain recombines TRBV19 with TRBJ2-4; 12 nucleotides match TRBD2. The CDR3 length is 17 residues. The junction had 7 bases not matched to a gene; V was cut back by 6 bases and J by 1 base. CDR1 is LNHDA and CDR2 is SQIVND in the germline V gene (reference sequence). CDR3 in amino acids: CASSLAGGPRAKNIQYF. CDR3 coding DNA: TGTGCCAGTAGCCTAGCGGGGGGGCCTCGGGCCAAAAACATTCAGTACTTC.

The CDR3 DNA follows: TGTGCCAGCGGCCCGGGGGGTACTAGCGGGGGTTGGGATGAGCAGTTCTTC. It codes for CASGPGGTSGGWDEQFF. The chain has TRBV5-6 and TRBJ2-1; TRBD2 aligns across 11 bases. Germline values: CDR1 SGHDT, CDR2 YYEEEE. J lost 8 bases, V lost 7 bases, and 17 bases had no gene match. The CDR3 is 17 amino acids.